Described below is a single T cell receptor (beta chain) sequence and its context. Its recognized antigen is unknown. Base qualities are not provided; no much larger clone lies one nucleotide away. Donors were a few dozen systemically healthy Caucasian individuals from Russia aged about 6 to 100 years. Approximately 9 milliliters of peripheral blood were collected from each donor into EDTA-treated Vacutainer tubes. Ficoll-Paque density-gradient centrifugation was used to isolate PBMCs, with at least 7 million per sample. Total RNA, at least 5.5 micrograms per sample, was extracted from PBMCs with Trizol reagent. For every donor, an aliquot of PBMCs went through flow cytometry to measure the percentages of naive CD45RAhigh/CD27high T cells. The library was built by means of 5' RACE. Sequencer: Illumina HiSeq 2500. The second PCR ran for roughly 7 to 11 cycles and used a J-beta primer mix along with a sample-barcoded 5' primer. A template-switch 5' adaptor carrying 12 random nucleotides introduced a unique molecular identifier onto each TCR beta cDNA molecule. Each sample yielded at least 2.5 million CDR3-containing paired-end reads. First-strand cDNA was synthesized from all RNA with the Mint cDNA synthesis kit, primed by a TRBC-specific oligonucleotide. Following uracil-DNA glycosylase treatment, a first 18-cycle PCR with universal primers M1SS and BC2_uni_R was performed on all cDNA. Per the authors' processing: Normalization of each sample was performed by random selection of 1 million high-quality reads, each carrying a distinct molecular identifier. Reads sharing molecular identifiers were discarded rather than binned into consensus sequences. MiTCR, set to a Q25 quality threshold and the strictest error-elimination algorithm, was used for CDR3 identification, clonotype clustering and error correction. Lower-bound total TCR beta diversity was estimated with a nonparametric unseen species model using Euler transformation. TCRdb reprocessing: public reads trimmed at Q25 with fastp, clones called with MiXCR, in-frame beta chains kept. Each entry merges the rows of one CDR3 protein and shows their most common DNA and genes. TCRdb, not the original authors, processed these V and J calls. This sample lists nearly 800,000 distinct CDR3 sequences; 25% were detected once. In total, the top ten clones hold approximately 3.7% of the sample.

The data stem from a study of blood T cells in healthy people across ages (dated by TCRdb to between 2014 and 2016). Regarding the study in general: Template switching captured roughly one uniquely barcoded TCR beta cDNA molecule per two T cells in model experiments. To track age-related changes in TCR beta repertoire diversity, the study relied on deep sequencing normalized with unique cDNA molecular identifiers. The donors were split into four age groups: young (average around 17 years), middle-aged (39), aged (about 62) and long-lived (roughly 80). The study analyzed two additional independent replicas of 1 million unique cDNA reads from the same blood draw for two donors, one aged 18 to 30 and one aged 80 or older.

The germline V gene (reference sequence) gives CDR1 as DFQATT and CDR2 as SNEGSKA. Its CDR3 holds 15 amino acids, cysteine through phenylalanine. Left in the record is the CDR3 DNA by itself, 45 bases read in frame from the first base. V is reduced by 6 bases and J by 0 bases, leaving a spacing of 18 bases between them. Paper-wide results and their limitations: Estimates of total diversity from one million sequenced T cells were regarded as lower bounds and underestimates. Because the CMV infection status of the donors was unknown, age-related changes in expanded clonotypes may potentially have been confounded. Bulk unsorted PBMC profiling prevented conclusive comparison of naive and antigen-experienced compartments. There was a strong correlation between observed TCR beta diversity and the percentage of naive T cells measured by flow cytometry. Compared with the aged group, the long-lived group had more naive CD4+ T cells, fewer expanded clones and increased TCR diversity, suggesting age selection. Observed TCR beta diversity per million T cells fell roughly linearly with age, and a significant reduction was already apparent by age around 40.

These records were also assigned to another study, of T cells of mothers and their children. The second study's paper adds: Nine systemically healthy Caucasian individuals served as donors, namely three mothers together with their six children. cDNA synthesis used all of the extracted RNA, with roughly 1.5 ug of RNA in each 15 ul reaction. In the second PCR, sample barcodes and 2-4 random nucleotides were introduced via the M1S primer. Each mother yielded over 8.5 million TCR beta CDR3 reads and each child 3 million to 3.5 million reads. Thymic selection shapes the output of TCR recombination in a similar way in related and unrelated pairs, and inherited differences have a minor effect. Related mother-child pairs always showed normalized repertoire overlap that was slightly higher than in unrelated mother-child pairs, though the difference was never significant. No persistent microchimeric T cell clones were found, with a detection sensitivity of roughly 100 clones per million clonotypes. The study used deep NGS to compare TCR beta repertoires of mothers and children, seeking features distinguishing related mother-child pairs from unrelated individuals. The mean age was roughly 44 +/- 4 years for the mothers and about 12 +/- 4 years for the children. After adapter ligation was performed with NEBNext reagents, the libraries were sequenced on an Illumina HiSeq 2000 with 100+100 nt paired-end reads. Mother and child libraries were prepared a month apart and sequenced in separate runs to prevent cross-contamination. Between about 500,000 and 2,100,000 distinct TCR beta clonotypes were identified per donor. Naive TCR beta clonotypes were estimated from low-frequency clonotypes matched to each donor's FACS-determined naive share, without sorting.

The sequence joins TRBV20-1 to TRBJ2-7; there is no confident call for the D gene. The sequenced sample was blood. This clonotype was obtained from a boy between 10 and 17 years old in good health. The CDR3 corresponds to CSAKVPFFSSYEQYF. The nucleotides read TGCAGTGCAAAAGTCCCTTTCTTCAGCTCCTACGAGCAGTACTTC.